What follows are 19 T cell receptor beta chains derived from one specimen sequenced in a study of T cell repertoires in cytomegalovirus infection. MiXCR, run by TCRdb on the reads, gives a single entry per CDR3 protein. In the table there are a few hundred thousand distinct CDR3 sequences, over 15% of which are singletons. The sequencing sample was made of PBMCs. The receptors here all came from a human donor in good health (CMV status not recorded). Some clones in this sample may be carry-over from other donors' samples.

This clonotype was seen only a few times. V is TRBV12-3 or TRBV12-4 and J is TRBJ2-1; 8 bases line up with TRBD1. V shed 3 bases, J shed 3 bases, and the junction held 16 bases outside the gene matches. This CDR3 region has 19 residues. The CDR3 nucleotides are TGTGCCAGCAGTTTTGGTCCCGGAACAGGGGGAAATTACTACAATGAGCAGTTCTTC. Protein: CASSFGPGTGGNYYNEQFF.

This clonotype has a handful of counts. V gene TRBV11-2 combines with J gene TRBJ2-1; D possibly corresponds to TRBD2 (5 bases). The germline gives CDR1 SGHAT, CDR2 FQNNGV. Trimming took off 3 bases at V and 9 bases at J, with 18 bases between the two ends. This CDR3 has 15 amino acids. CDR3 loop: CASSLGPEEAREQFF. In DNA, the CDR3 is TGTGCCAGCAGCTTGGGCCCGGAGGAGGCGCGTGAGCAGTTCTTC.

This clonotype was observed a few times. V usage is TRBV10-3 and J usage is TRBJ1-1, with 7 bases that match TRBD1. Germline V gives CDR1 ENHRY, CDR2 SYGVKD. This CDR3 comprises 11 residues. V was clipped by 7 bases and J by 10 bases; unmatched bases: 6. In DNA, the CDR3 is TGTGCCATCAATACAGGGGACGGAGCTTTCTTT. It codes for CAINTGDGAFF.

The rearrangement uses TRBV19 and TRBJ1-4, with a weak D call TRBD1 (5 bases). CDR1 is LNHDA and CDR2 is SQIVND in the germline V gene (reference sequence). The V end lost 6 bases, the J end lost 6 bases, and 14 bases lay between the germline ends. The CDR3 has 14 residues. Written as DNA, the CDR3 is TGTGCCAGTAGGTGGGGGGATAACGATGAAAAACTGTTTTTT. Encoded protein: CASRWGDNDEKLFF.

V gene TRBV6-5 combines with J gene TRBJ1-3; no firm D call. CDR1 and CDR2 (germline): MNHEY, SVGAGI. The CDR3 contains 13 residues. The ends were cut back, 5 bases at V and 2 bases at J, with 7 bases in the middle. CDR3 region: CASSGVAGNTIYF. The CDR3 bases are TGTGCCAGCAGTGGAGTCGCTGGAAACACCATATATTTT.

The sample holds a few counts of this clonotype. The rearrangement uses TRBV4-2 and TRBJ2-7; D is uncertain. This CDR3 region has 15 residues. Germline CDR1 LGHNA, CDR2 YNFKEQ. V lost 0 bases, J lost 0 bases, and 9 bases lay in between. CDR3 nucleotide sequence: TGTGCCAGCAGCCAAGATTTCGAAAGCTCCTACGAGCAGTACTTC. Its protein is CASSQDFESSYEQYF.

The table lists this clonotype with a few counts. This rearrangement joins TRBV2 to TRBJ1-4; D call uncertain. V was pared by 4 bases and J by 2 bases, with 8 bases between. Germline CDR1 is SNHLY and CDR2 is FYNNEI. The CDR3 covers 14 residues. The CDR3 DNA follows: TGTGCCAGCAGTGCGTTCCCCACTAATGAAAAACTGTTTTTT. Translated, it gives CASSAFPTNEKLFF.

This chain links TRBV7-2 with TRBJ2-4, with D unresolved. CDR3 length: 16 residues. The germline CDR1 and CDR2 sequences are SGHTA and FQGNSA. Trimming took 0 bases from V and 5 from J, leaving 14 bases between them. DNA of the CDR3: TGTGCCAGCAGCTTAGCTTCGGTCTACCCCCAAAACATTCAGTACTTC. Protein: CASSLASVYPQNIQYF. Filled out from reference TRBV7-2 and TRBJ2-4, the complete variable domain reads GAGVSQSPSNKVTEKGKDVELRCDPISGHTALYWYRQSLGQGLEFLIYFQGNSAPDKSGLPSDRFSAERTGGSVSTLTIQRTQQEDSAVYLCASSLASVYPQNIQYFGAGTRLSVL.

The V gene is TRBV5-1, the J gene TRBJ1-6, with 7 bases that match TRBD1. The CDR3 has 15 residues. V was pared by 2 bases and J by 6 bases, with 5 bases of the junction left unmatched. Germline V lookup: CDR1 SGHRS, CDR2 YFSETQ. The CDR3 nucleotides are TGCGCCAGCAGCTTTACGGGACAGCCTAATTCACCCCTCCACTTT. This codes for CASSFTGQPNSPLHF.

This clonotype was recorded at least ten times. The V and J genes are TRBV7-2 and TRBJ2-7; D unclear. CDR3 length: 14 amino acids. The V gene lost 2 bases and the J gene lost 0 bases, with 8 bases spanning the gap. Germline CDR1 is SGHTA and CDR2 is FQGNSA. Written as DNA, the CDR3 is TGTGCCAGCAGCTTAATGGGTCCCTCCTACGAGCAGTACTTC. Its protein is CASSLMGPSYEQYF.

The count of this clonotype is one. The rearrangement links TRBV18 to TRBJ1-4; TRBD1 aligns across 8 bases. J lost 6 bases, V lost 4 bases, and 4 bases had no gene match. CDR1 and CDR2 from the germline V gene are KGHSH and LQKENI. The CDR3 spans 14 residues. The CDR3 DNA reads TGTGCCAGCTCACAATCGACAGGGGATGAAAAACTGTTTTTT. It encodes CASSQSTGDEKLFF.

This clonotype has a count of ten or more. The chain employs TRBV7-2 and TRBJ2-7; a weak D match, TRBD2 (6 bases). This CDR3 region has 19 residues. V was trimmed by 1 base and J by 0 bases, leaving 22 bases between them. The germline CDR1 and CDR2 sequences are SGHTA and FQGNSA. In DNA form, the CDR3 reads TGTGCCAGCAGCTTAGGATCCCATGGGGCGGGCGGGGCCTCCTACGAGCAGTACTTC. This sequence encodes CASSLGSHGAGGASYEQYF.

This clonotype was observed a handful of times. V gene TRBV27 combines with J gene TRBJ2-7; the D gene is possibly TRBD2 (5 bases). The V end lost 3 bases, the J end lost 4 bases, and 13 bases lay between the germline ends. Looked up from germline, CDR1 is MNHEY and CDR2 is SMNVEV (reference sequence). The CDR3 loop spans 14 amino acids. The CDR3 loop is CASSFTGLIYEQYF. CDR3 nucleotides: TGTGCCAGCAGTTTCACGGGGTTGATATACGAGCAGTACTTC.

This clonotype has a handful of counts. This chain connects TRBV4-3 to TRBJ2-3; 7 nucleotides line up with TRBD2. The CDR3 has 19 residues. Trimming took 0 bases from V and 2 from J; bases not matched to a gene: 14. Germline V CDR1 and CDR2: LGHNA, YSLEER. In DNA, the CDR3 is TGCGCCAGCAGCCAAGATAGGGGTCTAGCGGCACTCTCCACAGATACGCAGTATTTT. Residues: CASSQDRGLAALSTDTQYF.

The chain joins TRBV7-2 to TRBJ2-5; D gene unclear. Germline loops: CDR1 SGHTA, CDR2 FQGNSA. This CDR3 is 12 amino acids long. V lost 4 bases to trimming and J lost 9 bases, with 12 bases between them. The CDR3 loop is CASSSSRASQYF. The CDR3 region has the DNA TGTGCCAGCAGCTCGTCCCGGGCCTCCCAGTACTTC.

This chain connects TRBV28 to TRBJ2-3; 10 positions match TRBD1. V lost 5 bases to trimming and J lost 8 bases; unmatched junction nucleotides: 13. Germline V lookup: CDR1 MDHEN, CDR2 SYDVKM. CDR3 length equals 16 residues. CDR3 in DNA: TGTGCCAGCAGTAAAACCGGGACAGGGGACCCACGTACGCAGTATTTT. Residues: CASSKTGTGDPRTQYF.

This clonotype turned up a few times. CDR3 nucleotides: TGTGCCAGCAGTTTAGCGGACCGGGGGGCAGATACGCAGTATTTT. Its protein is CASSLADRGADTQYF. The chain carries TRBV12-3 or TRBV12-4 and TRBJ2-3; TRBD2 matches at 7 bases. The CDR3 totals 15 residues. V shed 0 bases and J 4 bases; nucleotides not matched to a gene: 4.

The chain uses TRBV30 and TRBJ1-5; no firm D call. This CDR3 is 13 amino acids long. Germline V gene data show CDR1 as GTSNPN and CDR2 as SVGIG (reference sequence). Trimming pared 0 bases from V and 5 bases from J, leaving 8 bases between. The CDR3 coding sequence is TGTGCCTGGAGTGTAGTGGGTGATCAGCCCCAGCATTTT. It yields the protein CAWSVVGDQPQHF.

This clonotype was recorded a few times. The CDR3 coding sequence is TGTGCCAGCAGCCCAACTCGATACAATGAGCAGTTCTTC. Its protein product is CASSPTRYNEQFF. The chain is built from TRBV11-3 and TRBJ2-1; D is undetermined. Germline V lookup: CDR1 SGHNT, CDR2 YENEEA. With 5 bases removed from V and 4 bases from J, the gap between germline ends came to 9 bases. The CDR3 is 13 residues long.